There are a few counts of the clone carrying this TCR beta chain. Its target is unknown. The sample comes from a study of shared clonotypes between healthy human individuals. Study donors comprised healthy, HIV-negative adults devoid of recent acute infection or vaccination. V lost 5 bases and J 7 bases, leaving 15 bases between the germline ends. The CDR3 has 14 residues. Looked up from germline, CDR1 is LGHNA and CDR2 is YNFKEQ. General study results and limits: Memory subsets generally showed lower estimated richness than naive subsets. Limitation of the genetic and exposure-history diversity represented came from the few donors. Among non-shared clonotypes, generation probabilities were lower than among those shared by all four donors.

The data were produced by immunoSEQ multiplex PCR, yet TCRdb's version contains in-frame clones alone and is incomplete. The sample lists 550,000 to 850,000 clones, 55% to 75% seen once, with over 1.5% in the top ten. Input material: memory CD4+ T cells sorted from blood. Subset in this sample: CD45RA-negative fraction. The chain uses TRBV4-2 and TRBJ1-5; tentative D call: TRBD1 (6 bases). The source of this sequence is a woman aged 25 to 39 in good health. CDR3 region: CASSSFEDSQPQHF. In DNA, the CDR3 is TGTGCCAGCAGCTCTTTCGAGGACAGCCAGCCCCAGCATTTT.